The clone carrying this T cell receptor beta chain was detected once. Documented treatment: around 19 received Ad26.COV2.S at low or high dose, single or two shots; about 5 received placebo; per-sample allocation not given. The samples were gathered on day 63 after the first injection of vaccine or placebo. Immunization relied on an Ad26 vector, which expressed Wuhan-strain SARS-CoV-2 spike. Using immunoSEQ multiplex PCR, the repertoire was profiled, and TCRdb retains in-frame clones only, with some absent. The top ten clones hold around 13% of a sample with some 480,000 clones, 70% to 90% of them seen once. In germline, CDR1 is LNHNV, CDR2 YYDKDF (reference sequence). The V end was cut by 5 bases, the J end by 0 bases, with 17 bases between. This CDR3 has 16 residues. This sample was taken from a study of Ad26.COV2.S vaccination and SARS-CoV-2 variants.

This TCR derives from a person aged 18-60 years who received the Ad26.COV2.S COVID-19 vaccine or a placebo. V usage is TRBV15 and J usage is TRBJ2-7; possible D gene TRBD1, 8 bases. Here the sequenced sample was peripheral blood, taken in a trial of Ad26.COV2.S vaccine versus placebo. The CDR3 DNA sequence: TGTGCCACCAGCCGAGCGGGACAGGCGACCTCCTACGAGCAGTACTTC. As protein: CATSRAGQATSYEQYF.